This T cell receptor (beta chain) was recovered during a study of PD-L1 blockade in urothelial cancer. The sample's time point: pretreatment peripheral blood. Enrolled patients showed locally advanced or metastatic urothelial carcinoma. This CDR3 is built from 15 residues. V lost 5 bases, J lost 7 bases, and 12 bases stayed unmatched. The germline gives CDR1 KGHSH, CDR2 LQKENI. Synthetic spike-ins, TCR analog templates, were added into each PCR. Clones were read by immunoSEQ multiplex PCR, and TCRdb kept only the in-frame ones, dropping some. This table has about 50,000 clones, about 86% appearing once.

The V and J genes are TRBV18 and TRBJ2-7; 9 bases line up with TRBD1. The sample in question was PBMCs, obtained around atezolizumab (anti-PD-L1) treatment. The sequence derives from a man aged 55-75 years with urothelial cancer. In DNA form, the CDR3 reads TGTGCCAGCTCATCAACGACAGGGGGGGTCTGGGAGCAGTACTTC. This sequence encodes CASSSTTGGVWEQYF.